These T cell receptor beta chains were read from a single sample in a study of cytomegalovirus exposure and HLA in healthy donors. Profiled with immunoSEQ multiplex PCR; TCRdb holds only in-frame clones, not every one. The sample shows more than 30,000 clones, 55% to 80% of them seen only once. Sequencing was done on a sample of PBMCs. The receptors come from a man aged 40-49 years in good health and CMV-seropositive. Both conserved end residues are part of each CDR3. D genes are given only for firm matches. Rows may omit the clone size; those that give it use once, few, many or a size class.

j_call clone_size d_call v_call cdr3_aa cdr3_nt
TRBJ1-1 . . TRBV4-2 CASSQRGYNTEAFF TGTGCCAGCAGCCAAAGAGGTTATAACACTGAAGCTTTCTTT
TRBJ2-7 . TRBD1 TRBV19 CASNVGRTGVEQYF TGTGCCAGTAACGTGGGACGGACAGGGGTCGAGCAGTACTTC
TRBJ1-2 few TRBD1 TRBV9 CASSVGRTGSNYGYTF TGTGCCAGCAGCGTAGGTCGGACAGGGTCTAACTATGGCTACACCTTC
TRBJ1-5 . . TRBV6-1 CASSEDDSYQPQHF TGTGCCAGCAGTGAAGACGACAGCTATCAGCCCCAGCATTTT
TRBJ2-1 . TRBD2 TRBV6-1 CASSGLAAPSYNEQFF TGTGCCAGCAGTGGTCTAGCGGCCCCCTCCTACAATGAGCAGTTCTTC
TRBJ2-2 . TRBD1 TRBV5-4 CASSRDRGPGELFF TGTGCCAGCAGCCGGGACAGGGGGCCCGGGGAGCTGTTTTTT
TRBJ2-5 . TRBD1 TRBV6-4 CASSRTGGEETQYF TGTGCCAGCAGCCGGACAGGGGGCGAAGAGACCCAGTACTTC
TRBJ1-2 . TRBD1 TRBV7-9 CASIQTGIGNYGYTF TGTGCCAGCATCCAGACAGGGATCGGAAACTATGGCTACACCTTC
TRBJ1-2 . TRBD1 TRBV10-3 CAAYRTGGLGYTF TGTGCCGCCTATAGGACAGGGGGCTTAGGCTACACCTTC
TRBJ1-2 few TRBD1 TRBV28 CASHVRTGELLYGYTF TGTGCCAGCCACGTCCGGACAGGCGAGCTGTTGTATGGCTACACCTTC
TRBJ2-7 . TRBD1 TRBV27 CASSSGQGPYEQYF TGTGCCAGCAGTTCCGGACAGGGTCCCTACGAGCAGTACTTC
TRBJ1-1 once TRBD1 TRBV7-6 CASSLVGQGNSEAFF TGTGCCAGCAGCTTAGTCGGACAGGGGAATAGTGAAGCTTTCTTT
TRBJ1-4 . . TRBV15 CATSRARGVVNEKLFF TGTGCCACCAGCAGAGCTCGCGGGGTCGTAAATGAAAAACTGTTTTTT
TRBJ1-2 . TRBD1 TRBV5-1 CASSPGQNYGYTF TGCGCCAGCAGCCCGGGACAGAACTATGGCTACACCTTC
TRBJ2-3 once . TRBV5-6 CASSFEGGPSTDTQYF TGTGCCAGCAGCTTTGAAGGGGGACCTAGCACAGATACGCAGTATTTT
TRBJ2-2 . . TRBV4-1 CASSQGSDTGELFF TGCGCCAGCAGCCAAGGGAGTGACACCGGGGAGCTGTTTTTT
TRBJ2-5 . TRBD2 TRBV11-2 CASSPGLAGETQYF TGTGCCAGCAGCCCTGGACTAGCGGGAGAGACCCAGTACTTC
TRBJ2-2 . . TRBV6-5 CASRGGSGTGGELFF TGTGCCAGCAGGGGAGGTTCGGGGACGGGGGGGGAGCTGTTTTTT
TRBJ1-2 . TRBD1 TRBV15 CATSSLWGQGNGYTF TGTGCCACCAGCAGTCTCTGGGGACAGGGGAATGGCTACACCTTC
TRBJ2-3 . . TRBV5-3 CARASDKDTDTQYF TGTGCCAGAGCTTCGGACAAGGACACAGATACGCAGTATTTT
TRBJ1-3 . TRBD1 TRBV6-5 CASSYSPQGARNTIYF TGTGCCAGCAGTTACTCCCCCCAGGGGGCGCGTAACACCATATATTTT
TRBJ1-5 . TRBD1 TRBV6-5 CASRRDRLNQPQHF TGTGCCAGCAGGAGGGACAGGCTTAATCAGCCCCAGCATTTT
TRBJ1-6 . . TRBV6-4 CASSDQMGADSPLHF TGTGCCAGCAGTGATCAGATGGGGGCGGATTCACCCCTCCACTTT
TRBJ2-7 few TRBD1 TRBV28 CASSSGQGSYEQYF TGTGCCAGCAGTTCGGGACAGGGATCCTACGAGCAGTACTTC
TRBJ1-5 . . TRBV6-5 CASSYGEEQPQHF TGTGCCAGCAGTTATGGGGAGGAGCAGCCCCAGCATTTT
TRBJ2-7 few TRBD1 TRBV10-1 CASILGDRGSDYEQYF TGCGCCAGCATCCTAGGGGACAGGGGATCGGACTACGAGCAGTACTTC
TRBJ2-2 . . TRBV5-1 CASSLGQLNTGELFF TGCGCCAGCAGCTTGGGACAGTTGAACACCGGGGAGCTGTTTTTT
TRBJ2-7 once . TRBV7-8 CASSLRTALHFTYEQYF TGTGCCAGCAGCCTACGGACAGCCTTACATTTTACCTACGAGCAGTACTTC
TRBJ1-1 . . TRBV6-1 CASSPIATNTEAFF TGTGCCAGCAGCCCGATAGCTACTAACACTGAAGCTTTCTTT
TRBJ1-4 . TRBD1 TRBV27 CASSFLGQGLTNEKLFF TGTGCCAGCAGTTTTTTGGGACAGGGCCTAACTAATGAAAAACTGTTTTTT
TRBJ2-7 . TRBD1 TRBV5-1 CASPPGGQGGLVHYEQYF TGCGCCAGCCCCCCCGGAGGACAGGGCGGGTTGGTACATTACGAGCAGTACTTC
TRBJ2-7 . . TRBV11-1 CASSLGSQGISYEQYF TGTGCCAGCAGCTTAGGAAGTCAGGGGATCTCCTACGAGCAGTACTTC
TRBJ1-1 few TRBD1 TRBV5-4 CASSPTGATNTEAFF TGTGCCAGCAGTCCGACAGGGGCCACGAACACTGAAGCTTTCTTT
TRBJ2-7 . TRBD1 TRBV5-4 CASSPSDRVEQYF TGTGCCAGCAGCCCATCGGACAGGGTCGAGCAGTACTTC
TRBJ1-2 . . TRBV28 CASRPAAGAVLQIYGYTF TGTGCCAGCAGACCCGCCGCAGGGGCTGTTCTCCAGATCTATGGCTACACCTTC
TRBJ2-7 few TRBD1 TRBV28 CAALHRTGLQQYF TGTGCCGCACTGCATAGGACAGGGCTTCAGCAGTACTTC
TRBJ2-2 . . TRBV28 CASSLSYRGTGELFF TGTGCCAGCAGTTTAAGCTACCGGGGGACCGGGGAGCTGTTTTTT
TRBJ1-4 few . TRBV30 CAWSVREKLFF TGTGCCTGGAGTGTCCGGGAAAAACTGTTTTTT
TRBJ2-1 few . TRBV7-9 CASSLEEGIKNEQFF TGTGCCAGCAGCTTAGAGGAGGGGATTAAAAATGAGCAGTTCTTC
TRBJ1-2 . TRBD1 TRBV7-9 CASSSGQGYYGYTF TGTGCCAGCAGCTCAGGACAGGGGTACTATGGCTACACCTTC
TRBJ2-5 . . TRBV10-3 CAISDPGETQYF TGTGCCATCAGTGATCCGGGAGAGACCCAGTACTTC
TRBJ2-5 few . TRBV5-1 CASSPAGQETQYF TGCGCCAGCAGCCCCGCGGGCCAAGAGACCCAGTACTTC
TRBJ2-1 . . TRBV7-2 CASSSLASSYNEQFF TGTGCCAGCAGCTCGCTAGCGTCTTCCTACAATGAGCAGTTCTTC
TRBJ1-2 . TRBD1 TRBV6-5 CASSFGQAPYGYTF TGTGCCAGCAGTTTCGGACAGGCCCCGTATGGCTACACCTTC
TRBJ2-3 . . TRBV15 CATSREGRGQGDTQYF TGTGCCACCAGCAGAGAAGGGCGGGGCCAGGGAGATACGCAGTATTTT
TRBJ2-3 . TRBD2 TRBV5-4 CASSSYRNGGRPDTQYF TGTGCCAGCAGCTCCTACCGGAACGGGGGGAGGCCAGATACGCAGTATTTT
TRBJ1-5 . . TRBV10-2 CASSDPDSFHSNQPQHF TGCGCCAGCAGTGACCCGGACAGCTTCCATAGCAATCAGCCCCAGCATTTT
TRBJ2-2 . . TRBV10-3 CATRQTNTGELFF TGTGCCACCAGACAGACGAACACCGGGGAGCTGTTTTTT
TRBJ1-2 . TRBD1 TRBV19 CASSITGGDSNYGYTF TGTGCCAGTAGTATAACAGGGGGCGACTCTAACTATGGCTACACCTTC
TRBJ1-5 few . TRBV2 CASRVDRHSNQPQHF TGTGCCAGCAGAGTAGACAGACATAGCAATCAGCCCCAGCATTTT
TRBJ2-1 . TRBD2 TRBV5-1 CASSFDSRGGPYNEQFF TGCGCCAGCAGCTTTGATTCGCGGGGGGGTCCCTACAATGAGCAGTTCTTC
TRBJ2-3 . TRBD1 TRBV27 CASRRQGSDTQYF TGTGCCAGCCGACGACAGGGGTCAGATACGCAGTATTTT
TRBJ2-5 . . TRBV9 CASSVASGPQETQYF TGTGCCAGCAGCGTAGCTTCAGGGCCCCAAGAGACCCAGTACTTC
TRBJ2-3 . TRBD2 TRBV10-3 CAISGTSGATDTQYF TGTGCCATCAGTGGGACTAGCGGGGCCACAGATACGCAGTATTTT
TRBJ2-1 few TRBD1 TRBV6-5 CASKRGLNEQFF TGTGCCAGCAAAAGGGGGCTCAATGAGCAGTTCTTC
TRBJ2-2 . . TRBV19 CASSTGLINTGELFF TGTGCCAGTAGTACGGGACTTATAAACACCGGGGAGCTGTTTTTT
TRBJ1-6 few . TRBV5-4 CASSLAYKGGSGSPLHF TGTGCCAGCAGCTTGGCATATAAGGGGGGGTCGGGTTCACCCCTCCACTTT
TRBJ1-1 . . TRBV6-5 CASSWSPGEGEAFF TGTGCCAGCAGTTGGTCTCCGGGGGAGGGAGAAGCTTTCTTT
TRBJ2-7 . TRBD1 TRBV7-7 CASSLSVGQAYEQYF TGTGCCAGCAGCTTGTCAGTGGGACAGGCTTACGAGCAGTACTTC